This T cell receptor (beta chain) was sequenced for a study of cytomegalovirus exposure and HLA in healthy donors. Study-wide context: The same platform was used for the 95 to 150 validation repertoires and the 600 to 700 first-cohort repertoires, a later analysis reported. Study conclusions and caveats: High sensitivity and specificity were reportedly achieved when the classifier diagnosed cytomegalovirus status. TCR sequences were mostly rare, though some public TCRs occurred in many donors. The CMV antigen specificity of a few CMV-associated chains was confirmed through in vitro analysis.

Worth noting for this clone: Its target is not known.

Sequencing was performed with immunoSEQ multiplex PCR; in TCRdb, only in-frame clones are kept and a portion is missing. The sample has about 100,000 clones, about 95% seen once. CDR1 is SGHDN and CDR2 is FVKESK in the germline V gene. V was shortened by 3 bases and J by 4 bases, with 20 bases between the two germline ends. The CDR3 spans 17 residues. The TCR comes from a woman younger than 30 in good health and CMV-seronegative. This sequence joins TRBV14 and TRBJ2-3; D gene ambiguous. Specimen: PBMCs. The CDR3 DNA follows: TGTGCCAGCAGCCATGTGGCACCAGGAAGAGAAGCAGATACGCAGTATTTT. Its protein product is CASSHVAPGREADTQYF.